The entry below describes one TCR beta chain. Its antigen is currently not known. No qualities accompany the bases; no much larger clone lies one base away. This specimen belongs to a study of identical twins (dated by TCRdb to the mid-2010s). In terms of the full investigation: The study deep-sequenced TCR alpha and beta repertoires from monozygotic twins, unrelated adults of various ages and cord blood to test whether fetal clonotypes persist. To rule out contamination, replicate twin experiments were performed at different times with different library preparation protocols. Results the study describes overall, beyond this receptor: Compared with coincidental sharing between unrelated individuals, out-of-frame TCR alpha sequences shared between twins had an excess of sequences with low generation probability. Zero-insertion analyses could be partly confounded by invariant T cells such as MAIT and iNKT, though diverse VJ usage argued against such confounding for most clonotypes. Abundant cord blood beta clonotypes carried fewer insertions; young adult naive repertoires showed a weaker similar trend, while memory repertoires showed none. Because the same donors could not be followed over many years, conclusions were based on cross-sectional statistical analysis. A weaker excess of twin sharing was found in beta out-of-frame sequences because the signal-to-noise ratio was lowered by fewer shared sequences. Out-of-frame TCR alpha sharing in monozygotic twins was systematically underestimated by recombination models, whereas sharing between unrelated individuals was in agreement with the recombination models.

All donors were healthy Caucasians. The twin cohort comprised three pairs of female monozygotic twins, all aged about 18 to 29 years. Positive isolation kits from Invitrogen were used to isolate the CD4+ and CD8+ T cell populations. Receptor libraries were prepared by 5' RACE. Instrument used: Illumina HiSeq 2000. Template switching introduced a universal primer binding site; the final cDNA contained a unique molecular identifier, enabling accurate counting of TCR cDNA molecules. First-strand cDNA for TCR alpha and beta chains was synthesized from specific primers in the conserved constant-segment region. To control for contamination, every cDNA library was double barcoded, receiving both a SMART-Mk sample barcode and Illumina barcodes. TruSeq adapter sequences along with Illumina sample barcodes were introduced in two successive PCR steps. The TCR alpha and beta cDNA libraries were sequenced on the Illumina HiSeq platform using custom primers. The source study handled its data this way. Raw reads were processed with MiGEC to extract unique molecular identifiers, and MiXCR was used to determine CDR3 positions. For each individual, recombination models were inferred using an EM algorithm with the repgenHMM and IGoR tools. Shared clonotypes were analyzed with the tcR package in R, and sharing was normalized by the product of cloneset sizes. To study raw recombination without the effects of thymic and clonal selection, out-of-frame nonproductive sequences were analyzed. The public reads were reprocessed in TCRdb via fastp at Q25 and MiXCR, keeping in-frame beta chains. Entries that share a CDR3 protein sequence are merged under the most common genes and DNA. None of the V and J calls come from the authors' own analysis; TCRdb made them. Within this sample are some 500,000 distinct CDR3 sequences, with more than 13% of them counted one time only. Of the sample, 0.52% is held by the ten largest clones.

CDR1 and CDR2 are read off the germline V gene (reference sequence) as DFQATT and SNEGSKA. V ends up 5 bases short and J 4 bases short, with an unmatched junction base count of 12. The CDR3, cysteine through phenylalanine, is 17 amino acids long. The kept DNA is CDR3 alone, 51 bases in frame from the first base. The same specimen was also included in a second study, on yellow fever vaccine responses in identical twins. The second study's authors report: The authors reported that the T cell response to vaccination in identical twins appeared partly convergent and partly personalized. In identical twins, the study followed T cell clones that responded to the vaccine with precision.

This clonotype originated in a woman aged 18-30 years in good health. The sample consisted of CD4+ T cells sorted from blood. The chain uses TRBV20-1 and TRBJ2-2; 11 central nucleotides agree with TRBD2. The CDR3 loop reads CSARDRSGRGGTGELFF. The sequenced DNA is TGCAGTGCTCGCGACCGTAGCGGGAGGGGAGGCACCGGGGAGCTGTTTTTT.